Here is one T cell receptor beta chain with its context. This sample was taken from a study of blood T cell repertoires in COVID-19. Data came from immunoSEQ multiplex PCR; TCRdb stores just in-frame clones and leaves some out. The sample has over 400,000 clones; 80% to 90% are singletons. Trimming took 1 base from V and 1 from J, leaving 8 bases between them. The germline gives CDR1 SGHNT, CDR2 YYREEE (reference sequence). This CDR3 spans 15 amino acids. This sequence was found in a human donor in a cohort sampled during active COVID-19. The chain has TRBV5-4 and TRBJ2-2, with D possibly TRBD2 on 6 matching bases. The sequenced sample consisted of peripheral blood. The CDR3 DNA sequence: TGTGCCAGCAGCTTGCCCGGGAGGAACACCGGGGAGCTGTTTTTT. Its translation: CASSLPGRNTGELFF.